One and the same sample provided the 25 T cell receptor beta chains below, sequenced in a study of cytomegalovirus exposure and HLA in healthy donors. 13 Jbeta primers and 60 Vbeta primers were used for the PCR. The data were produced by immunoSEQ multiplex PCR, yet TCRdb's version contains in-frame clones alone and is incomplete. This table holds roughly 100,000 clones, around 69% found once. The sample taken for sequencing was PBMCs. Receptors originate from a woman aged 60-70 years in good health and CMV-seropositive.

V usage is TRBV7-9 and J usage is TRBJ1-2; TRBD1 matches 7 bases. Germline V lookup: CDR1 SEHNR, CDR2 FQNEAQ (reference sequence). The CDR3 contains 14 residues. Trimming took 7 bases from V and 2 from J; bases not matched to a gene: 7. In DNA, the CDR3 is TGTGCCAGCAACATTGTACAGGGGAACTATGGCTACACCTTC. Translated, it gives CASNIVQGNYGYTF.

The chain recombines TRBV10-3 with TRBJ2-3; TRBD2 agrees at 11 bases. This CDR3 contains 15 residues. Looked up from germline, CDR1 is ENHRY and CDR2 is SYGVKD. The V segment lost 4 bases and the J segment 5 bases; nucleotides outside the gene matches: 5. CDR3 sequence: CAISGTSGRKDTQYF. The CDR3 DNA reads TGTGCCATCAGTGGGACTAGCGGGCGGAAAGATACGCAGTATTTT.

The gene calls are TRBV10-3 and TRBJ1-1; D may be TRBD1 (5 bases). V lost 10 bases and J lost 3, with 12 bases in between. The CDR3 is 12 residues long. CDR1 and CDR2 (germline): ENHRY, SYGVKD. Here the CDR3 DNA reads TGTGCCACCGCAGGGAGGTACACTGAAGCTTTCTTT. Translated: CATAGRYTEAFF.

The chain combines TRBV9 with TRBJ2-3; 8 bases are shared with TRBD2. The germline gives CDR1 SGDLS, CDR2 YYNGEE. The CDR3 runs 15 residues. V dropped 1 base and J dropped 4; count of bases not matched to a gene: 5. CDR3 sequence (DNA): TGTGCCAGCAGCGTATCCAGCGGGAGCCCAGATACGCAGTATTTT. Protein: CASSVSSGSPDTQYF.

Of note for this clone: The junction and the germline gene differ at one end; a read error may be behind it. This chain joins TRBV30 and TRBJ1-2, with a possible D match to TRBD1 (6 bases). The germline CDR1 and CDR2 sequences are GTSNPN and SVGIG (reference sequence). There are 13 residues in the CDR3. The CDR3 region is CAWENRASYGHTF. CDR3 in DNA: TGTGCCTGGGAAAACAGGGCCTCCTATGGCCACACCTTC.

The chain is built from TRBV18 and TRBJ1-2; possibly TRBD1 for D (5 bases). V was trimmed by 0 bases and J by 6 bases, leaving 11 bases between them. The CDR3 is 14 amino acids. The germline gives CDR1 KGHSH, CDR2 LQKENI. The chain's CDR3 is CASSPPGGVNGYTF. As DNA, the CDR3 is TGTGCCAGCTCACCACCGGGGGGGGTGAATGGCTACACCTTC. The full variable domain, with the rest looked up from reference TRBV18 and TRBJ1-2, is NAGVMQNPRHLVRRRGQEARLRCSPMKGHSHVYWYRQLPEEGLKFMVYLQKENIIDESGMPKERFSAEFPKEGPSILRIQQVVRGDSAAYFCASSPPGGVNGYTFGSGTRLTVV.

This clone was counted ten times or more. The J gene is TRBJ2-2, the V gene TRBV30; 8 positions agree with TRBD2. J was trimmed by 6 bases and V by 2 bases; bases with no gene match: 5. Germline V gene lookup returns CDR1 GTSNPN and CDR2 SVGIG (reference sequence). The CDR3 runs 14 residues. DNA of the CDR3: TGTGCCTGGAGTTCGACTAGCGAGTCCGGGGAGCTGTTTTTT. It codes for CAWSSTSESGELFF.

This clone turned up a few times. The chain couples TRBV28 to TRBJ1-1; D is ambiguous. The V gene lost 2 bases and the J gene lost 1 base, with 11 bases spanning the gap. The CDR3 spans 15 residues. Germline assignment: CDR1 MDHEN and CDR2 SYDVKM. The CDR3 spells CASSLTEVGNTEAFF. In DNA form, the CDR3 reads TGTGCCAGCAGTTTAACGGAGGTCGGGAACACTGAAGCTTTCTTT.

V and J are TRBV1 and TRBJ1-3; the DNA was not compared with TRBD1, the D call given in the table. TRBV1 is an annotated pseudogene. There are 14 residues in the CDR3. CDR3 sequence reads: CTSSQGGTGTPIYF. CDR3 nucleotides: TGCACCAGCAGCCAAGGGGGGACAGGGACACCCATATATTTT.

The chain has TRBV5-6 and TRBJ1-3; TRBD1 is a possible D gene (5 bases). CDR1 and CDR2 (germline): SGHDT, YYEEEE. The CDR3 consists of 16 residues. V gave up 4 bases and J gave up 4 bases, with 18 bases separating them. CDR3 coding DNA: TGTGCCAGCAGCCCAAGTATACGGCAGGGCGGAAACACCATATATTTT. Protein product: CASSPSIRQGGNTIYF.

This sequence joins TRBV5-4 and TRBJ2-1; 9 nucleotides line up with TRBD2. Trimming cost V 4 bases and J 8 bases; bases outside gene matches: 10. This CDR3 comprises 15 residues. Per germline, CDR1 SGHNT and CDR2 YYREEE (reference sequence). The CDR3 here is CASSPRTSAPHEQFF. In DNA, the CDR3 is TGTGCCAGCAGCCCGCGGACTAGCGCTCCACATGAGCAGTTCTTC.

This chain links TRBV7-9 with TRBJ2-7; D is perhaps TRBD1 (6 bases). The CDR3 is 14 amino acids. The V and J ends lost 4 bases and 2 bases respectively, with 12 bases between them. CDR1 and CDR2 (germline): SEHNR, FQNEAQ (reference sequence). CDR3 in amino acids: CASSWYGQTYEQYF. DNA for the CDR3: TGTGCCAGCAGCTGGTACGGACAGACCTACGAGCAGTACTTC.

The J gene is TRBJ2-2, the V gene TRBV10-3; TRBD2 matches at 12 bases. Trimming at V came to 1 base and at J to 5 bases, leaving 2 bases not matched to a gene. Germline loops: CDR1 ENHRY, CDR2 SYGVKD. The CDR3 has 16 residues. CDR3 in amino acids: CAISEWTSGMTGELFF. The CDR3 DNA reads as TGTGCCATCAGTGAGTGGACTAGCGGGATGACCGGGGAGCTGTTTTTT.

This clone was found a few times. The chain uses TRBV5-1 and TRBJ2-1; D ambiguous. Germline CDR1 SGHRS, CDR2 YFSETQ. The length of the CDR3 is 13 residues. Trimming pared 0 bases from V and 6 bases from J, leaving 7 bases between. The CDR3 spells CASSLVAANEQFF. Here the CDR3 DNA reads TGCGCCAGCAGCTTGGTGGCGGCCAATGAGCAGTTCTTC.

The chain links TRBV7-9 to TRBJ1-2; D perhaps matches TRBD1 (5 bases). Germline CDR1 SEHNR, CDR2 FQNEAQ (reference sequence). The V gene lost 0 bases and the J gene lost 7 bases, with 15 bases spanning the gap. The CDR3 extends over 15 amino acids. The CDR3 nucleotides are TGTGCCAGCAGCTTAGCGTTGGCAGGGATCGGTGGCTACACCTTC. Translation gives CASSLALAGIGGYTF. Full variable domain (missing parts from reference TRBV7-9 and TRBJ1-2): DTGVSQNPRHKITKRGQNVTFRCDPISEHNRLYWYRQTLGQGPEFLTYFQNEAQLEKSRLLSDRFSAERPKGSFSTLEIQRTEQGDSAMYLCASSLALAGIGGYTFGSGTRLTVV.

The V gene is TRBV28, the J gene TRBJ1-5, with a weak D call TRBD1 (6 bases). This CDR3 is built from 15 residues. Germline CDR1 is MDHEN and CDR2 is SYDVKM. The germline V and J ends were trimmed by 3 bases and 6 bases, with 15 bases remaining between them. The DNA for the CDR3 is TGTGCCAGCAGTTTTTTAGGGAAAGGGGGTCAGCCCCAGCATTTT. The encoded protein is CASSFLGKGGQPQHF.

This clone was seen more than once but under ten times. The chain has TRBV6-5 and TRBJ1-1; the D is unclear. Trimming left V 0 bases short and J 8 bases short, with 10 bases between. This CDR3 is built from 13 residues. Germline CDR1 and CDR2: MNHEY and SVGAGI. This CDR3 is CASSYSGAKEAFF. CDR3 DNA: TGTGCCAGCAGTTACTCGGGCGCCAAAGAAGCTTTCTTT.

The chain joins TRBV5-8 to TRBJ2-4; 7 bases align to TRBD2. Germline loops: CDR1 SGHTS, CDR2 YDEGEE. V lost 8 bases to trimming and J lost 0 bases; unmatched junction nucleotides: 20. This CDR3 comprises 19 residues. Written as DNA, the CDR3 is TGTGCCAGAATTGCGAGGGACTACCCACAACCGAGAGCCAAAAACATTCAGTACTTC. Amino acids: CARIARDYPQPRAKNIQYF.

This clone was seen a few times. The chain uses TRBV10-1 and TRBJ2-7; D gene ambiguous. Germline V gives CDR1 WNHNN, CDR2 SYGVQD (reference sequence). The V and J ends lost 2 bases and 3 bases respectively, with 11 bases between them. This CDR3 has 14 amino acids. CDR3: CASSETSRIYEQYF. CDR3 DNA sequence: TGCGCCAGCAGTGAGACCTCCAGGATCTACGAGCAGTACTTC.

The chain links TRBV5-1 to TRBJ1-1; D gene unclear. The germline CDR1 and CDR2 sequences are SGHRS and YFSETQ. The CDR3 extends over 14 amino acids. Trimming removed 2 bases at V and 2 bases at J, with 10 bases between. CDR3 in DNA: TGCGCCAGCAGCTTTAAATCGGTTAACACTGAAGCTTTCTTT. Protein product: CASSFKSVNTEAFF.

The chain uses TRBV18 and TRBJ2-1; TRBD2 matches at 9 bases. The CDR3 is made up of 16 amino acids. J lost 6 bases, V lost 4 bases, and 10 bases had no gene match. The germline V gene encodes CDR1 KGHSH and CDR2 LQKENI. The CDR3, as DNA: TGTGCCAGCTCACAATCCCCGGGCGGGGGGGGCAATGAGCAGTTCTTC. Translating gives CASSQSPGGGGNEQFF.

The CDR3 protein is CASSQGNNQPQHF. DNA of the CDR3: TGTGCCAGCAGCCAGGGAAACAATCAGCCCCAGCATTTT. The genes are TRBV6-5 and TRBJ1-5; possibly TRBD1 for D (5 bases). Trimming shortened V by 6 bases and J by 3 bases, and 9 bases separated the two germline ends. This CDR3 contains 13 residues. Germline-derived CDR1 and CDR2 are MNHEY and SVGAGI.

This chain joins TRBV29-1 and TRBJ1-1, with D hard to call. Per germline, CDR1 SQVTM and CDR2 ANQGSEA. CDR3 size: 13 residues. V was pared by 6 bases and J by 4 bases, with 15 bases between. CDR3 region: CSVHTQAGTEAFF. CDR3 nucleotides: TGCAGCGTCCATACCCAGGCCGGCACTGAAGCTTTCTTT.

CDR3 sequence reads: CASSHGNWGGTGELFF. Written as DNA, the CDR3 is TGTGCCAGCAGTCACGGCAACTGGGGAGGCACCGGGGAGCTGTTTTTT. The chain uses TRBV5-5 and TRBJ2-2, with a weak D call TRBD2 (6 bases). Germline V lookup: CDR1 SGHKS, CDR2 YYEKEE (reference sequence). V was pared by 5 bases and J by 4 bases, with 18 bases between. The CDR3 consists of 16 residues.

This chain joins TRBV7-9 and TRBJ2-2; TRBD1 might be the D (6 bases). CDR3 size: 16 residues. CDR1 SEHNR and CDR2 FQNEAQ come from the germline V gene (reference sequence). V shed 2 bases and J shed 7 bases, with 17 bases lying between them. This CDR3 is CASSLPQGSVGGELFF. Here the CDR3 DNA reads TGTGCCAGCAGCTTACCGCAGGGGTCGGTCGGCGGGGAGCTGTTTTTT.